This T cell receptor (beta chain) was profiled in a study of cytomegalovirus exposure and HLA in healthy donors (dated by TCRdb to 2015 to 2018). Concerning the study at large: According to an earlier analysis of a few hundred of the donors, some 180 million T cells yielded over 90 million unique TCR beta sequences and about 300 Gb of sequence data. An early release that covered around 590 HLA-typed donors contained 300 to 350 gigabases of sequencing data and roughly 84 million unique TCR sequences. The genetic ancestry cluster associated with self-reported Caucasian donors included 81% of the 398 genotyped donors. The study aimed to test whether signatures of past pathogen exposure could be identified by cataloging public T cell receptors. The study used immunosequencing to profile the T cell repertoires of 670 or so subjects and linked those repertoires to cytomegalovirus serostatus. In addition to the first cohort of around 670 subjects, a separate validation cohort of 120 different subjects was used. The study combined high-throughput TCR immunosequencing, statistical association of individual TCRs with disease status, and machine learning to predict cytomegalovirus infection status. In a later analysis, previously published TCR beta repertoires from 666 donors were re-analyzed and high-resolution HLA genotyping was added so that TCR occurrence patterns could be studied. In the later analysis, no new phenotypic data were used to find candidate immune exposures; instead, reliance was placed on TCR beta sequences and their occurrence across donors. To decide whether each TCR beta V gene segment behaved as functional or pseudogenic, an earlier analysis of some 600 of the donors relied on high-throughput TCR beta sequencing. Donor age, sex, ethnicity and CMV serostatus were compiled alongside the repertoire data. In a later genetic analysis, genome-wide SNP genotypes for about 55% of the roughly 670 donors were used, and that subset was treated as a discovery cohort. Every discovery cohort repertoire had been produced on one sequencing platform. Class I and class II HLA loci were covered by the typing at four-digit resolution. The number of typed donors differed by locus: about 629-630 for A, B, C, DRB1 and DQB1; 500 to 550 for DQA1; around 610 for DPA1; and roughly 450 for DPB1. Four to six DR-DQ haplotypes were handled as single units for association and clustering because linkage in the cohort was strong. Among a few hundred genotyped donors of the cohort, an average of approximately 230,000 unique TCR beta nucleotide sequences were sequenced per donor, approximately 20% of them non-productive.

Preparation of the library involved the immunoSEQ multiplex PCR assay. The multiplex PCR relied on a mix of 60 forward primers for TCR Vbeta segments and 13 reverse primers for TCR Jbeta segments. A multiplex PCR assay on genomic DNA amplified the CDR3 region of rearranged TCR beta genes. The Illumina HiSeq System was used to sequence the amplified TCR beta libraries as 87-base-pair reads. The published analysis was carried out like this. A later analysis counted approximately 84 million unique TCR beta chains across the 670 or so repertoires, and 10 million to 11 million of these chains were shared by at least two donors. Raw reads were error-corrected and collapsed into unique sequences with a nearest-neighbor algorithm that merged closely related sequences to remove PCR and sequencing errors. To assign V, D and J gene segments, CDR3 sequences were aligned to IMGT reference sequences. For a sequence to be retained, at least a six-nucleotide match to both a V gene segment and a J gene segment was required. A rearrangement was called productive if the CDR3 had no stop codons and remained in frame with V and J, and every other rearrangement was called non-productive. CDR3 was defined by IMGT convention, running from the second conserved V-encoded cysteine to the conserved J-encoded phenylalanine. The earlier analysis of some 580 of the donors excluded any sequence lacking an unambiguous match to a single V gene segment. An earlier analysis of 587 of the donors classified V segments as functional when productive rearrangements were above 56.7% and as segregating when the standard deviation between donors was above 5%. A statistical classification framework was built for diagnosing cytomegalovirus status from the catalog of TCR beta chain sequences. In a later analysis, V and J genes were assigned by comparing TCR nucleotide sequences against IMGT/GENE-DB human TR gene sequences. A later analysis assigned CDR3 sequences and most-parsimonious VDJ recombination scenarios with the TCRdist pipeline. In a later analysis, each TCR beta chain was defined by its CDR3 amino acid sequence together with its V-gene family, and reads lacking a unique V-gene family were excluded. To address suspected cross-contamination and a sequencing artifact, a later analysis removed a few hundred highly shared, low-generation-probability nucleotide sequences. In a later analysis, a clonal expansion index was calculated for each public chain from normalized within-repertoire ranks of inferred template counts. In a later analysis, generation probabilities were computed with a VDJ recombination model fitted to out-of-frame rearrangements, and the resulting probabilities were checked against IGoR. A later analysis scored TCR-TCR, TCR-HLA and TCR-CMV co-occurrence with hypergeometric tests, applying a repertoire-size bias correction to TCR pairs. In a later analysis, false discovery rates were estimated by permuting HLA or CMV assignments 20 times. In a later analysis, co-occurring TCRs were grouped using DBSCAN, with TCRdist sequence similarity added in when clustering inside HLA-allele-positive subsets. For co-occurrence clustering, repertoires with fewer than 30,000 or more than 120,000 public chains were excluded, along with a handful of repertoires with anomalous nucleotide sharing. TCRdb limited this immuneACCESS table to in-frame rearrangements with V and J called. A share of clones is missing; checked studies link under half to unresolved V genes, and the rest is unexplained. V, J and clone size were drawn from that table, and D and trimming were deduced from the DNA. Recorded for this sample are about 190,000 clones; around four fifths of them occurred a single time. The leading ten clones occupy roughly 0.75% of the sample.

Broader findings and caveats from the paper: According to the authors, the approach could potentially be generalized to other disease states and immunological phenotypes. The study listed approximately 150 TCR beta chains as associated with cytomegalovirus. A later analysis found that TCR association rates varied across HLA loci, with DRB1 alleles showing the most associated TCRs and HLA-C alleles the fewest. At a false discovery rate of 0.05, a later analysis linked 16,951 TCR beta sequences to specific HLA alleles. In a later genetic analysis, a missense DCLRE1C variant was associated with V-gene and J-gene trimming of TCR beta chains, and the association was replicated in an independent cohort. A cluster of highly shared sequence variants was judged likely to represent a technical artifact of the sequencing pipeline. According to a later genetic analysis, donors in an Asian-associated ancestry cluster had fewer N-insertions in productive TCRs than the approximately 670-donor mean. In a later analysis, HLA-associated TCR beta chains were found to be more clonally expanded and to have lower generation probabilities than equally common non-associated chains. The cohort was sequenced for TCR beta chains only, and without alpha or paired-chain data the features that could be detected were limited. In both the original and validation cohorts, the classifier was reported to diagnose cytomegalovirus status with high specificity and sensitivity. A further reported finding was that TCR beta sequences accurately predicted the HLA-A and HLA-B alleles for most subjects in the first cohort. Because counts were too low, about 18 rarely observed V segments, including chromosome 9 orphons, were excluded from the earlier analysis of around 640 of the donors. Across donors, most TCR sequences were observed very rarely, whereas some public TCRs were present in many individuals. Correlated functional status among segregating V segments might be attributable to linkage disequilibrium, but an unknown experimental factor could not be ruled out. Broadly in line with IMGT annotations, most TCR beta V segments showed up in productive rearrangements about 90% or about 30% of the time in an earlier analysis of about 500 of the donors. The presence/absence analyses assumed that sequencing depth was roughly uniform across donors, and that assumption may not be true. In vitro tests confirmed that a few of the cytomegalovirus-associated TCR beta chains recognize cytomegalovirus antigens. A later analysis reported that several top co-occurrence clusters appeared linked to parvovirus B19, influenza, CMV and Epstein-Barr virus. Most CMV-associated TCR beta chains appeared to be HLA-restricted in a later analysis, and the HLA associations seemed to be driven largely by CMV exposure. For the cohort, immune exposure information was limited to CMV serostatus. Because HLA typing was missing for some donors at each locus, association tests included only the typed subset. When HLA alleles, especially DR and DQ, strongly co-occurred, TCR associations were difficult to assign to individual alleles.

Turning to this clone: The target of this receptor is not known. No quality values exist for individual bases; no much larger clone is one base distant.

The cohort was made up of 500 to 850 healthy bone marrow donors. At the time of sampling, all cohort members were nominally healthy, though unrecorded immune exposures were likely present. The donor was CMV seronegative and was included in the group of hundreds of seronegative cohort members. Each donor provided a peripheral blood sample, and peripheral blood mononuclear cells were used for TCR beta sequencing. Genomic DNA extraction from the blood cell samples was performed with the Qiagen DNeasy Blood Extraction Kit. Sequencing input: PBMCs. The source is a woman younger than 35 in good health and CMV-seronegative.

This receptor has the CDR3 CASSQVTGIQDTGELFF. Read as DNA, the sequence is TGCGCCAGCAGCCAAGTCACGGGGATACAAGACACCGGGGAGCTGTTTTTT. This chain joins TRBV4-1 to TRBJ2-2; the best D guess is TRBD2, with 5 bases matching. Trimming costs V 1 base and J 3 bases, and their ends lie 15 bases apart. Measured from the cysteine to the phenylalanine, the CDR3 is 17 residues long. Just CDR3 DNA is preserved here, 51 bases in frame from base 1. The germline V gene specifies MGHRA as CDR1 and YSYEKL as CDR2.